This T cell receptor beta chain was recorded in a study of PD-1 blockade in classical Hodgkin lymphoma. Study observations and caveats: In CD4+ cells, TCR diversity went up significantly by C4D1, but in CD8+ cells it did not. It was reported that newly diagnosed patients had less baseline TCR diversity than healthy donors. Lower baseline TCR diversity marked trial partial responders and progressors.

This clone was seen a handful of times. Antigen unknown. The table came from immunoSEQ multiplex PCR; TCRdb's copy has only in-frame clones and leaves some out. The sample yields around 10,000 clones, roughly three quarters seen once. Each patient relapsed following autologous stem cell transplantation, and prior brentuximab vedotin exposure differed. Complete response, partial response or progressive disease constituted the best response categories observed. V shed 2 bases and J shed 0 bases, with 5 bases lying between them. Germline V gene data show CDR1 as MNHNS and CDR2 as SASEGT. The CDR3 has 14 residues.

This TCR came from a human donor with classical Hodgkin lymphoma. The rearrangement joins TRBV6-1 to TRBJ1-3; D gene unclear. Sequenced material: peripheral blood mononuclear cells (PBMCs), taken at baseline. CDR3: CASSELNSGNTIYF. The CDR3 nucleotides are TGTGCCAGCAGTGAACTAAACTCTGGAAACACCATATATTTT.